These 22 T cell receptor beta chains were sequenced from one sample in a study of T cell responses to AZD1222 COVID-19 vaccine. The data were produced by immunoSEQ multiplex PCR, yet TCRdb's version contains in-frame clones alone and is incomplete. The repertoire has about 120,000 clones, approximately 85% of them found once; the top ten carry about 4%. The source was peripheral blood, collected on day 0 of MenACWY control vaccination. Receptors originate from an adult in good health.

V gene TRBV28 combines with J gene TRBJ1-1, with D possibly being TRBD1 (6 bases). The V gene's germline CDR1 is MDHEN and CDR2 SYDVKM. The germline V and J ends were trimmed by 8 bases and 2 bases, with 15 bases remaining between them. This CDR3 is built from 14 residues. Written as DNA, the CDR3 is TGTGCCAGCTCACCGGACAGTTATAACACTGAAGCTTTCTTT. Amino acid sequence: CASSPDSYNTEAFF.

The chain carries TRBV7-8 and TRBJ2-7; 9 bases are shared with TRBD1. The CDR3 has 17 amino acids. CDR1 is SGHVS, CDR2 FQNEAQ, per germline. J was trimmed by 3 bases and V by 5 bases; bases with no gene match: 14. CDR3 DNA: TGTGCCAGCAGCCGTAAAATTTGGGACAGGGAAAACTACGAGCAGTACTTC. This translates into CASSRKIWDRENYEQYF.

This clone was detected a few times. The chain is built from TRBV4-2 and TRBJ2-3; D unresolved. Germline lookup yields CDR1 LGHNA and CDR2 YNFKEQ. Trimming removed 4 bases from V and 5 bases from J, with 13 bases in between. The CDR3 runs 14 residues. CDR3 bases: TGTGCCAGCAGCCTAAGTCCGGGTGGAGATACGCAGTATTTT. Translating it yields CASSLSPGGDTQYF.

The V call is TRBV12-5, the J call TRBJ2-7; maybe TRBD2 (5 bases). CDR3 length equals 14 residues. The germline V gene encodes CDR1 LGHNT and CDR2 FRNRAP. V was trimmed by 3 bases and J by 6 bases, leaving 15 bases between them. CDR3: CASGFGGPDGEQYF. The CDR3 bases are TGTGCTAGTGGTTTCGGAGGCCCCGATGGCGAGCAGTACTTC.

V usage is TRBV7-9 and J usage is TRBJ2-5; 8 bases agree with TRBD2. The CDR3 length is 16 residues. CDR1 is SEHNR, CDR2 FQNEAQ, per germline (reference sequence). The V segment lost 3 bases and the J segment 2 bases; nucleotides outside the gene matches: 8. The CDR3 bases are TGTGCCAGCAGCTTTATCCGGGGGGGCCGGCAAGAGACCCAGTACTTC. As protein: CASSFIRGGRQETQYF.

CDR3 nucleotide sequence: TGCGCCAGCAGCCCACCCCGTACCACTGAAGCTTTCTTT. Its translation: CASSPPRTTEAFF. The chain couples TRBV4-1 to TRBJ1-1; no firm D call. The length of the CDR3 is 13 residues. V was pared by 4 bases and J by 4 bases, with 10 bases between. CDR1 is MGHRA, CDR2 YSYEKL, per germline.

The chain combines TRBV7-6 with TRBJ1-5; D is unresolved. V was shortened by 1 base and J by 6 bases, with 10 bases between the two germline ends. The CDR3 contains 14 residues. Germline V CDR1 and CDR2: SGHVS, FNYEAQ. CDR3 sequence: CASSLGGWGQPQHF. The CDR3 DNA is TGTGCCAGCAGCTTAGGAGGGTGGGGTCAGCCCCAGCATTTT.

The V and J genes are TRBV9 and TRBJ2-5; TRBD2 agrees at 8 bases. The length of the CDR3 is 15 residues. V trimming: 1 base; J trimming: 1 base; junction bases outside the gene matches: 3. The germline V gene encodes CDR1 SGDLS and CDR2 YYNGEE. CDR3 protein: CASSVIAGSQETQYF. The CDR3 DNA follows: TGTGCCAGCAGCGTAATAGCGGGGAGCCAAGAGACCCAGTACTTC.

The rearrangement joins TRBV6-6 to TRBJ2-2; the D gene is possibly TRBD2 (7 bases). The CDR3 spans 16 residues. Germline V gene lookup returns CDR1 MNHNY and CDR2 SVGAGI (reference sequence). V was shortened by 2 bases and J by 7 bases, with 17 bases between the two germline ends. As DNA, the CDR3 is TGTGCCAGCAGTTACCCTAGGGGGGGTGATCACGGGGAGCTGTTTTTT. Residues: CASSYPRGGDHGELFF.

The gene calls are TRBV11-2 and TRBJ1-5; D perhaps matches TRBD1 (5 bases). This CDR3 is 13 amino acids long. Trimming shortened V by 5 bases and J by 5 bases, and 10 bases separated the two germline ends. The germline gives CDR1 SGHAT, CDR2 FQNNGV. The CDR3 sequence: CASSLGLDQPQHF. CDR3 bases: TGTGCCAGCAGCCTGGGGCTGGATCAGCCCCAGCATTTT.

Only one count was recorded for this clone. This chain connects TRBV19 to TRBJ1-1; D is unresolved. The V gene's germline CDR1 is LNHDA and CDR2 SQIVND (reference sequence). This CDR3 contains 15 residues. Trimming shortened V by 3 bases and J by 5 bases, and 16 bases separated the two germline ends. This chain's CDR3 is CASSISGGGRTEAFF. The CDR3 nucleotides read TGTGCCAGTAGTATCTCTGGTGGTGGCAGAACTGAAGCTTTCTTT.

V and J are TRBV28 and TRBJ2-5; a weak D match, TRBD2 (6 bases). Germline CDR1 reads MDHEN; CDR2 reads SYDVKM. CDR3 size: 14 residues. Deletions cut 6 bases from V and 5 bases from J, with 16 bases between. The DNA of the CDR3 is TGTGCCAGCAGGGGTAGCCTGGGGGGTGAGACCCAGTACTTC. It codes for CASRGSLGGETQYF.

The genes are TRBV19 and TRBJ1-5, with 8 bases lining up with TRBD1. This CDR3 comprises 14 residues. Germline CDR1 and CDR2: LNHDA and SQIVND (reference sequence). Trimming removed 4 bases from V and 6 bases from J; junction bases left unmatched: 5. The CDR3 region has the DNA TGTGCCAGTAGTACGACAGGGGATGTTCAGCCCCAGCATTTT. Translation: CASSTTGDVQPQHF.

The CDR3 protein is CASRSRDRGPGELFF. CDR3 in DNA: TGTGCCAGCAGATCCCGGGACAGGGGACCCGGGGAGCTGTTTTTT. The rearrangement links TRBV28 to TRBJ2-2; 10 positions match TRBD1. The CDR3 consists of 15 residues. The junction had 7 bases not matched to a gene; V was cut back by 6 bases and J by 6 bases. Germline CDR1 reads MDHEN; CDR2 reads SYDVKM.

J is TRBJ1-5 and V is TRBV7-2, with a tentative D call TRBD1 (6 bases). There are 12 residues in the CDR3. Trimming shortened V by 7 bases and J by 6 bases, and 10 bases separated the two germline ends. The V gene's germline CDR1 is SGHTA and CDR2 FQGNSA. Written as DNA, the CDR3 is TGTGCCAGCACCCAGGGGTCTCAGCCCCAGCATTTT. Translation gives CASTQGSQPQHF.

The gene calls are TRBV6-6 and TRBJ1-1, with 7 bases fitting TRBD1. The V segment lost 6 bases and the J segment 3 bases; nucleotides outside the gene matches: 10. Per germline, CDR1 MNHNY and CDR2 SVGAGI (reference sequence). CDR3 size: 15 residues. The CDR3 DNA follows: TGTGCCAGCAGAATCGCCGGACAGGCTTACACTGAAGCTTTCTTT. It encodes CASRIAGQAYTEAFF.

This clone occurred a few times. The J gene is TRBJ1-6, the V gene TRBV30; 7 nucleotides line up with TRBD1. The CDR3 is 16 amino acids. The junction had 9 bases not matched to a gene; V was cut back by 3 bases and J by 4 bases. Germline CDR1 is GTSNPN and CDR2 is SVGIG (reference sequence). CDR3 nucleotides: TGTGCCTGGAGGCCTCAACAGGGGAGTTATAATTCACCCCTCCACTTT. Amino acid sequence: CAWRPQQGSYNSPLHF.

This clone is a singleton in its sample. CDR3 bases: TGTGCCAGCAGCTTAGGTTACAATGAGCAGTTCTTC. This gives the protein CASSLGYNEQFF. The rearrangement joins TRBV11-1 to TRBJ2-1; D is uncertain. Germline assignment: CDR1 SGHAT and CDR2 FQDESV (reference sequence). The germline V and J ends were trimmed by 1 base and 4 bases, with 2 bases remaining between them. The CDR3 extends over 12 amino acids.

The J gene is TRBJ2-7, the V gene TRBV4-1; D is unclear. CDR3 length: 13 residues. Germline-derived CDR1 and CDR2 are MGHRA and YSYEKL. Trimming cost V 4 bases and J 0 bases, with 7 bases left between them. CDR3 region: CASSPGPSYEQYF. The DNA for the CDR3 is TGCGCCAGCAGCCCAGGTCCCTCCTACGAGCAGTACTTC.

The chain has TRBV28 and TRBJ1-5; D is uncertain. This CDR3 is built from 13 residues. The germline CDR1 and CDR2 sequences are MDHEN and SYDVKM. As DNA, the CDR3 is TGTGCTCTTGGATGGGCCCACAATCAGCCCCAGCATTTT. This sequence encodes CALGWAHNQPQHF.

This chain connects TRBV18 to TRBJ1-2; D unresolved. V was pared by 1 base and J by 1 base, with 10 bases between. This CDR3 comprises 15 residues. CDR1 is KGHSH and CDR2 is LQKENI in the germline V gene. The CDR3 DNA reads TGTGCCAGCTCACCACTAACAGATGATAACTATGGCTACACCTTC. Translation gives CASSPLTDDNYGYTF.

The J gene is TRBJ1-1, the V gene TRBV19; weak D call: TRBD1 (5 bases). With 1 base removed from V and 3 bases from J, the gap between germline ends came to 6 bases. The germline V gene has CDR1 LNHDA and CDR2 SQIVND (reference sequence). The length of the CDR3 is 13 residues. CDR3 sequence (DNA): TGTGCCAGTAGTATAGCGGGGGACACTGAAGCTTTCTTT. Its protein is CASSIAGDTEAFF.